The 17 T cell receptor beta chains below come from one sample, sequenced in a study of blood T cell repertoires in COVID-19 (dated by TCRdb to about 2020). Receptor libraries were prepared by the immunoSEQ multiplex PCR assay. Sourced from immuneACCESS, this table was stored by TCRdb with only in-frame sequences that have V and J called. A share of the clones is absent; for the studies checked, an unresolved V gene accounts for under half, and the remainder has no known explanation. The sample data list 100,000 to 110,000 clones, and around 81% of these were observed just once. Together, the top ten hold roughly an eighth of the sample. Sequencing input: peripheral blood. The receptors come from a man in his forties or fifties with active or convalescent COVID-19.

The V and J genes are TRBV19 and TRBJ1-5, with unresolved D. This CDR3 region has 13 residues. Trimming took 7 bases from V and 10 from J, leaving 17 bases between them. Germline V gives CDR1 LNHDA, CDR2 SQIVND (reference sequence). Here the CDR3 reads CASTARPGFPQHF. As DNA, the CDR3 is TGTGCCAGTACCGCGCGACCAGGATTTCCCCAGCATTTT.

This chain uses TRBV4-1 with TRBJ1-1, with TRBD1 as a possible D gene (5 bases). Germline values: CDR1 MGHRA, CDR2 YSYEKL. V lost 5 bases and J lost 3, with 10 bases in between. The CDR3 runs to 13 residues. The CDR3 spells CASSDSQDTEAFF. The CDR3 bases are TGCGCCAGCAGCGACAGCCAGGACACTGAAGCTTTCTTT.

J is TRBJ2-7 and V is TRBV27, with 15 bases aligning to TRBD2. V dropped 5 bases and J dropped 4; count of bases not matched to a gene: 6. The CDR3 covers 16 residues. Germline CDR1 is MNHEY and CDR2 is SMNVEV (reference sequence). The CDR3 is CASSPSGLAGGYEQYF. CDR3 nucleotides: TGTGCCAGCAGTCCGTCGGGACTAGCGGGAGGTTACGAGCAGTACTTC.

CDR3 DNA: TGTGCCAGCAGCTACGTTACTATCCCAGGAATGGGGCAACGAGGCTCTGGGGCCAACGTCCTGACTTTC. Encoded protein: CASSYVTIPGMGQRGSGANVLTF. The chain has TRBV3-1 (or the pseudogene TRBV3-2) and TRBJ2-6, with D maybe TRBD1 (5 bases). CDR1 LGHDT and CDR2 YNNKEL come from the germline V gene (reference sequence). V was trimmed by 5 bases and J by 0 bases, leaving 32 bases between them. The CDR3 has 23 residues.

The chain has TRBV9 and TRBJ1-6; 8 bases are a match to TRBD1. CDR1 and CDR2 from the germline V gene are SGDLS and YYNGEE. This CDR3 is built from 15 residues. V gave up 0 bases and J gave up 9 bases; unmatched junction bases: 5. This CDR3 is CASSVEETGVSPLHF. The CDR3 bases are TGTGCCAGCAGCGTAGAGGAGACAGGGGTTTCACCCCTCCACTTT.

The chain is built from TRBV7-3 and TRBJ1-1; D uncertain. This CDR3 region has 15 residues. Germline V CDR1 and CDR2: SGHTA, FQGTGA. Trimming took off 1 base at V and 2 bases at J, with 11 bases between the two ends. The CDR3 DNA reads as TGTGCCAGCAGCTTAAGTCGGTCAGGTAACACTGAAGCTTTCTTT. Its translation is CASSLSRSGNTEAFF.

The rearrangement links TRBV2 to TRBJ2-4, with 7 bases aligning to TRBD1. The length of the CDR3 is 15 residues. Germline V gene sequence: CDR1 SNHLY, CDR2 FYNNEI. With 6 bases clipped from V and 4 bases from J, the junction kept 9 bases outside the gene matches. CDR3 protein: CASSLTGAVKNIQYF. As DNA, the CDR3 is TGTGCCAGCAGCCTCACAGGGGCTGTGAAAAACATTCAGTACTTC.

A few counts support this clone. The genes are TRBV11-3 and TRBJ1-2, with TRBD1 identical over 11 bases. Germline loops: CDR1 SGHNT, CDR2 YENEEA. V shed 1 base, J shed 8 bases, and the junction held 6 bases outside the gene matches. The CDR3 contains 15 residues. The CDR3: CASSLGTGTGGGYTF. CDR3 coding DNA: TGTGCCAGCAGCTTAGGAACCGGGACAGGGGGAGGCTACACCTTC.

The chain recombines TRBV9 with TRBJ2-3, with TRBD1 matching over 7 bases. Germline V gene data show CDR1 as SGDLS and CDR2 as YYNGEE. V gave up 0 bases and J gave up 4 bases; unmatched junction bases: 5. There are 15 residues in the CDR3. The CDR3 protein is CASSVGGTGADTQYF. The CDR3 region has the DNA TGTGCCAGCAGCGTAGGGGGAACAGGGGCAGATACGCAGTATTTT.

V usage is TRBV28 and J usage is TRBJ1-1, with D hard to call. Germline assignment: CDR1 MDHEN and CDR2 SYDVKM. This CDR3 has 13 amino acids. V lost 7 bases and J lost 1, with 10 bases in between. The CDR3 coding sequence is TGTGCCAGCACTTTCATCGGGAACACTGAAGCTTTCTTT. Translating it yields CASTFIGNTEAFF.

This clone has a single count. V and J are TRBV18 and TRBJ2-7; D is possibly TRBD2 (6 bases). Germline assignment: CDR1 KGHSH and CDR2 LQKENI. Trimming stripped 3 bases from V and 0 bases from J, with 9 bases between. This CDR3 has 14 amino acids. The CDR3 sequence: CASSPGGSSYEQYF. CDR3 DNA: TGTGCCAGCTCACCCGGGGGAAGCTCCTACGAGCAGTACTTC.

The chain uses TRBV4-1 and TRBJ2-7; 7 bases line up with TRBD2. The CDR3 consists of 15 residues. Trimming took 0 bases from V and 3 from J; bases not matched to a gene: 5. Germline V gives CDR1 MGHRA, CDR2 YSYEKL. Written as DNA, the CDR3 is TGCGCCAGCAGCCAAGATCCTAGCGGTGACTACGAGCAGTACTTC. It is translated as CASSQDPSGDYEQYF.

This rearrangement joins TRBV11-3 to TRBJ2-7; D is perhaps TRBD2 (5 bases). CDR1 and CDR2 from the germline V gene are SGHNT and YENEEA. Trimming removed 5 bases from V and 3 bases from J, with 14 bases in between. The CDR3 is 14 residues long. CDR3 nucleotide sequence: TGTGCCAGCAGCCTAGCCAACGCGAACTACGAGCAGTACTTC. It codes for CASSLANANYEQYF.

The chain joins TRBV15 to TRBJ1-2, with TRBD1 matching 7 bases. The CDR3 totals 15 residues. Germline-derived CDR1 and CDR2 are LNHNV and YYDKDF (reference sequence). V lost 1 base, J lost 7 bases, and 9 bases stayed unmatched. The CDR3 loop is CATSRGNRGKAGYTF. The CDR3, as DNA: TGTGCCACCAGCAGAGGCAACAGGGGTAAGGCTGGCTACACCTTC.

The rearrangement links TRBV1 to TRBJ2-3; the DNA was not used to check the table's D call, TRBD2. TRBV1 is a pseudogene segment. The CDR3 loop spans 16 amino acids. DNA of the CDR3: TGCACCAGCAGCCAAGAGGGGCGGGGCCGCACAGATACGCAGTATTTT. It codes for CTSSQEGRGRTDTQYF.

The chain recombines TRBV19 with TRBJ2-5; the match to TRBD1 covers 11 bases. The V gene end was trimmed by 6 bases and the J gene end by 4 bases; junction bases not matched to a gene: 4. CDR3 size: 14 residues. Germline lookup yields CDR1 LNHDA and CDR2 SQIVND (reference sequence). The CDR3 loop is CASSLGTGGETQYF. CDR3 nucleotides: TGTGCCAGTAGCCTAGGGACAGGGGGAGAGACCCAGTACTTC.

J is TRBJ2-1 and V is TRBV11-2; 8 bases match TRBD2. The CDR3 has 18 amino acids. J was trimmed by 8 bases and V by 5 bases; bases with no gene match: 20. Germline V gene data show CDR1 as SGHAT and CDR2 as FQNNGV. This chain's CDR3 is CASSHGRTSPIEGDEQFF. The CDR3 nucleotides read TGTGCCAGCAGCCACGGGAGGACTAGCCCCATTGAGGGGGATGAGCAGTTCTTC.